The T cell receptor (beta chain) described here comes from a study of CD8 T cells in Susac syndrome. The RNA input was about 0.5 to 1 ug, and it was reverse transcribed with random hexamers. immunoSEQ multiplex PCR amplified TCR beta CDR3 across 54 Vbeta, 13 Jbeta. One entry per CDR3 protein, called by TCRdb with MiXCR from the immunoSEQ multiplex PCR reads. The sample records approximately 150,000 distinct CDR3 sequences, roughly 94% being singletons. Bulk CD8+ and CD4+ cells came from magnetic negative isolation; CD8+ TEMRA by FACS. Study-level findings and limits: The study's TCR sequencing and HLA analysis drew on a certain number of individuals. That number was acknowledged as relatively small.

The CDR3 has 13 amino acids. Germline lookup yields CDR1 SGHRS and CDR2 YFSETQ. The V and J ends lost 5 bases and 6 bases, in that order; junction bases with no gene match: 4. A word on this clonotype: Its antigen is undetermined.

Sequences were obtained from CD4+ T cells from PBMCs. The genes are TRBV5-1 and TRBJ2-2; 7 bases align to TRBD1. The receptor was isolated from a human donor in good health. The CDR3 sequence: CASRTGYPGELFF. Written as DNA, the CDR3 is TGCGCCAGCAGGACAGGGTACCCCGGGGAGCTGTTTTTT.